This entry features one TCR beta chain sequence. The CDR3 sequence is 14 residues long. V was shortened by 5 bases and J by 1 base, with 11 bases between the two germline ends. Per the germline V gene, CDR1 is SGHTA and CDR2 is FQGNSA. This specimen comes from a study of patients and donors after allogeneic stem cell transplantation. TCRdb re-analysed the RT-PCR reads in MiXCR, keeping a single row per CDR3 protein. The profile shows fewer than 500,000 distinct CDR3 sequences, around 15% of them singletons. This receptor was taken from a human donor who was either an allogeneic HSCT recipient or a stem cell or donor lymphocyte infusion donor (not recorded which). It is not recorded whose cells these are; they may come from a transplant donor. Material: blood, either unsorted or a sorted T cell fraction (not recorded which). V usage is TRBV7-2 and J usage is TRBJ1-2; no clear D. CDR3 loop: CASSLPGNNYGYTF. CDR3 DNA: TGTGCCAGCAGCCTCCCCGGGAATAACTATGGCTACACCTTC.